Each of the 23 T cell receptor beta chains below was sequenced from the same sample in a study of T cells in localized non-small cell lung cancer. Using immunoSEQ multiplex PCR, the repertoire was profiled, and TCRdb retains in-frame clones only, with some absent. The table records around 750 clones, 28% of them present only once. This material consisted of lung tumor tissue, taken before any cancer treatment. The source of these receptors is a man aged 40 to 75 with stage III lung adenocarcinoma.

This chain uses TRBV10-1 with TRBJ2-1, with unresolved D. Per the germline V gene, CDR1 is WNHNN and CDR2 is SYGVQD (reference sequence). The CDR3 loop spans 12 amino acids. V was trimmed by 3 bases and J by 4 bases, leaving 4 bases between them. The CDR3 spells CASSDVYNEQFF. CDR3 nucleotides: TGCGCCAGCAGTGATGTGTACAATGAGCAGTTCTTC.

The chain has TRBV6-8 and TRBJ2-1, with D possibly TRBD1 on 7 matching bases. V was cut by 8 bases and J by 1 base, with 12 bases left in between. Germline V gene sequence: CDR1 MNHGY, CDR2 SAAAGT. CDR3 length equals 14 residues. The CDR3 sequence: CASRRGHSYNEQFF. Here the CDR3 DNA reads TGTGCCAGCCGGAGGGGGCATTCCTACAATGAGCAGTTCTTC.

The chain recombines TRBV6-8 with TRBJ2-1; D gene unclear. This CDR3 is 12 amino acids long. Looked up from germline, CDR1 is MNHGY and CDR2 is SAAAGT. With 2 bases removed from V and 7 bases from J, the gap between germline ends came to 6 bases. CDR3 amino acids: CASSYGENEQFF. In nucleotides, the CDR3 is TGTGCCAGCAGTTACGGAGAGAATGAGCAGTTCTTC.

The chain uses TRBV12-5 and TRBJ2-2; perhaps D is TRBD1 or TRBD2 (6 bases each). The CDR3 has 19 amino acids. From germline, CDR1 is LGHNT and CDR2 FRNRAP. Trimming cost V 3 bases and J 10 bases, with 30 bases left between them. The chain's CDR3 is CASGLRGETPGDHRVELFF. Written as DNA, the CDR3 is TGTGCTAGTGGTTTAAGGGGGGAGACGCCAGGGGATCACCGGGTGGAGCTGTTTTTT.

V and J are TRBV6-8 and TRBJ2-3, with TRBD2 identical over 10 bases. V shed 4 bases and J 2 bases; nucleotides not matched to a gene: 3. The CDR3 is 15 residues long. Germline CDR1 reads MNHGY; CDR2 reads SAAAGT. Written as DNA, the CDR3 is TGTGCCAGCAGTTTACTAGCGGGGACCACAGATACGCAGTATTTT. It is translated as CASSLLAGTTDTQYF.

CDR3 loop: CASSLDGGANGYTF. The CDR3 nucleotides read TGCGCCAGCAGCTTGGATGGGGGGGCCAATGGCTACACCTTC. The chain recombines TRBV5-1 with TRBJ1-2; TRBD1 might be the D (6 bases). CDR3 length: 14 residues. Trimming cost V 0 bases and J 6 bases, with 12 bases left between them. CDR1 SGHRS and CDR2 YFSETQ come from the germline V gene.

The V call is TRBV18, the J call TRBJ2-2; D gene ambiguous. Germline V CDR1 and CDR2: KGHSH, LQKENI. The CDR3 totals 12 residues. Trimming took 3 bases from V and 6 from J, leaving 5 bases between them. CDR3 sequence: CASSPDSGELFF. CDR3 DNA sequence: TGTGCCAGCTCACCCGACTCCGGGGAGCTGTTTTTT.

By its share, this clone is medium-sized. Here the CDR3 reads CASSFRGYNEQFF. The CDR3 bases are TGTGCCAGCAGCTTCCGGGGGTACAATGAGCAGTTCTTC. V gene TRBV7-2 combines with J gene TRBJ2-1; perhaps TRBD2 as D (6 bases). The CDR3 runs 13 residues. The germline V gene has CDR1 SGHTA and CDR2 FQGNSA. The germline V and J ends were trimmed by 3 bases and 4 bases, with 7 bases remaining between them.

The chain links TRBV29-1 to TRBJ2-5; D uncertain. The V end was cut by 4 bases, the J end by 2 bases, with 11 bases between. Germline assignment: CDR1 SQVTM and CDR2 ANQGSEA. The CDR3 runs to 13 residues. CDR3 protein: CSVAALLQETQYF. CDR3 in DNA: TGCAGCGTTGCAGCGCTCCTTCAAGAGACCCAGTACTTC.

The table lists this clone with a few counts. This rearrangement joins TRBV6-7 to TRBJ1-2; D unresolved. TRBV6-7 has ORF status, its function being uncertain. The CDR3 sequence is 13 residues long. Deletions cut 8 bases from V and 3 bases from J, with 13 bases between. CDR3 region: CASAPVFYYGYTF. As DNA, the CDR3 is TGTGCCAGCGCGCCGGTATTTTACTATGGCTACACCTTC.

The chain uses TRBV5-1 and TRBJ2-5; D may be TRBD2 (7 bases). The germline V gene has CDR1 SGHRS and CDR2 YFSETQ. Trimming stripped 2 bases from V and 4 bases from J, with 15 bases between. The CDR3 loop spans 15 amino acids. CDR3 nucleotide sequence: TGCGCCAGCAGCTTATTGGGGGGGCCGACAGAGACCCAGTACTTC. It yields the protein CASSLLGGPTETQYF.

This clone has more than one count but fewer than ten. This chain uses TRBV6-8 with TRBJ2-2; tentatively, D is TRBD1 or TRBD2 (5 bases each). From germline, CDR1 is MNHGY and CDR2 SAAAGT. This CDR3 spans 17 amino acids. Deletions cut 5 bases from V and 2 bases from J, with 18 bases between. The CDR3 sequence is CASSRQPPGRNTGELFF. As DNA, the CDR3 is TGTGCCAGCAGTCGACAACCCCCGGGGCGTAACACCGGGGAGCTGTTTTTT.

A single count supports this clone. This sequence joins TRBV5-1 and TRBJ1-3, with D hard to call. CDR3 length equals 15 residues. Trimming took 4 bases from V and 2 from J, leaving 13 bases between them. The germline gives CDR1 SGHRS, CDR2 YFSETQ. The CDR3 here is CASSLRGDTGNTIYF. In DNA form, the CDR3 reads TGCGCCAGCAGCCTCAGAGGAGACACTGGAAACACCATATATTTT.

The genes are TRBV11-3 and TRBJ2-2, with a possible D match to TRBD1 (6 bases). From germline, CDR1 is SGHNT and CDR2 YENEEA. Trimming removed 2 bases from V and 4 bases from J, with 26 bases in between. The CDR3 extends over 20 amino acids. The CDR3 spells CASSLLVIQGRSSSTGELFF. The CDR3 DNA reads as TGTGCCAGCAGCTTACTCGTCATACAGGGAAGGAGTTCTAGCACCGGGGAGCTGTTTTTT. Using reference TRBV11-3 and TRBJ2-2 for the parts outside the CDR3, the full variable domain is EAGVVQSPRYKIIEKKQPVAFWCNPISGHNTLYWYLQNLGQGPELLIRYENEEAVDDSQLPKDRFSAERLKGVDSTLKIQPAELGDSAVYLCASSLLVIQGRSSSTGELFFGEGSRLTVL.

This clone qualifies as medium-sized. CDR3 sequence reads: CASSFGRNNSPLHF. The CDR3 DNA follows: TGTGCCAGCAGCTTCGGACGAAATAATTCACCCCTCCACTTT. The chain carries TRBV6-8 and TRBJ1-6, with D uncertain. Trimming removed 6 bases at V and 5 bases at J, with 11 bases between. The CDR3 totals 14 residues. CDR1 and CDR2 from the germline V gene are MNHGY and SAAAGT.

This clone was seen a few times. This chain links TRBV9 with TRBJ1-2; D remains ambiguous. Trimming took off 3 bases at V and 8 bases at J, with 11 bases between the two ends. The CDR3 runs 12 residues. The germline gives CDR1 SGDLS, CDR2 YYNGEE. The CDR3 spells CASSAASIGYTF. In DNA form, the CDR3 reads TGTGCCAGCAGCGCCGCAAGTATAGGCTACACCTTC.

CDR3 nucleotides: TGTGCCAGCTCATGGGCTGGCTATGGCTACACCTTC. This encodes CASSWAGYGYTF. The chain couples TRBV18 to TRBJ1-2; D is unresolved. There are 12 residues in the CDR3. V lost 5 bases and J lost 4, with 8 bases in between. Per germline, CDR1 KGHSH and CDR2 LQKENI.

The sample holds a few counts of this clone. The V gene is TRBV28, the J gene TRBJ2-5; D is possibly TRBD1 (7 bases). Trimming took off 5 bases at V and 7 bases at J, with 23 bases between the two ends. Germline V gene lookup returns CDR1 MDHEN and CDR2 SYDVKM. This CDR3 spans 16 amino acids. This CDR3 reads CASSPTGRQGDGTQYF. CDR3 DNA sequence: TGTGCCAGCAGTCCGACCGGGAGACAGGGAGACGGGACCCAGTACTTC.

This clone was counted a single time. The gene calls are TRBV19 and TRBJ1-2; the match to TRBD1 covers 8 bases. Germline V gene sequence: CDR1 LNHDA, CDR2 SQIVND (reference sequence). V shed 6 bases, J shed 4 bases, and the junction held 13 bases outside the gene matches. The CDR3 is 16 amino acids. The CDR3 bases are TGTGCCAGTAGCGATATAGGGGCAGGGGGCGGCTATGGCTACACCTTC. Its protein product is CASSDIGAGGGYGYTF.

The chain carries TRBV12-5 and TRBJ2-7, with D tentatively TRBD1 (5 bases). Germline values: CDR1 LGHNT, CDR2 FRNRAP. Trimming shortened V by 5 bases and J by 0 bases, and 8 bases separated the two germline ends. The CDR3 consists of 13 residues. Here the CDR3 reads CASGTDTSYEQYF. For the CDR3, the DNA is TGTGCTAGTGGTACGGACACCTCCTACGAGCAGTACTTC.

The chain recombines TRBV19 with TRBJ2-3; no firm D call. The germline V gene encodes CDR1 LNHDA and CDR2 SQIVND (reference sequence). V lost 10 bases and J 0 bases, leaving 17 bases between the germline ends. CDR3 size: 15 residues. CDR3 sequence: CATSLTAASTDTQYF. The CDR3 nucleotides are TGTGCCACTTCCTTGACTGCAGCTAGCACAGATACGCAGTATTTT.

In this sample, this clone turned up a few times. The gene calls are TRBV19 and TRBJ1-4; a weak D match, TRBD1 (5 bases). CDR1 and CDR2 from the germline V gene are LNHDA and SQIVND (reference sequence). The germline V and J ends were trimmed by 5 bases and 4 bases, with 11 bases remaining between them. This CDR3 has 14 amino acids. CDR3 DNA: TGTGCCAGTAGTCCCCGGGACGGTAATGAAAAACTGTTTTTT. It codes for CASSPRDGNEKLFF.

This clone was seen a handful of times. V and J are TRBV11-3 and TRBJ2-3; TRBD1 or TRBD2 may be the D gene (6 bases each). V was trimmed by 5 bases and J by 4 bases, leaving 25 bases between them. The CDR3 length is 18 residues. Germline loops: CDR1 SGHNT, CDR2 YENEEA. The CDR3 coding sequence is TGTGCCAGCAGCGCTCGGGGGCGGCGTACACTCAGAGCAGATACGCAGTATTTT. It is translated as CASSARGRRTLRADTQYF.